The 3 T cell receptor beta chains in this list originate from one sample, sequenced in a study of identifying expanded T cells in peripheral blood. Clones were read by immunoSEQ multiplex PCR, and TCRdb kept only the in-frame ones, dropping some. The sample shows under 130,000 clones, around 89% of them seen only once. Sequenced: blood. These receptor sequences come from a person aged 18-70 years in good health.

The gene calls are TRBV9 and TRBJ2-5; 8 bases are shared with TRBD2. Germline V gene data show CDR1 as SGDLS and CDR2 as YYNGEE. The CDR3 loop spans 18 amino acids. J was trimmed by 5 bases and V by 0 bases; bases with no gene match: 15. CDR3 amino acids: CASSVGGAGAVGGETQYF. The CDR3, as DNA: TGTGCCAGCAGCGTAGGAGGAGCGGGAGCGGTTGGGGGCGAGACCCAGTACTTC.

This clone has more than one count but fewer than ten. The V call is TRBV27, the J call TRBJ1-6; TRBD1 agrees at 8 bases. Germline CDR1 is MNHEY and CDR2 is SMNVEV (reference sequence). Trimming cost V 6 bases and J 7 bases; bases outside gene matches: 5. The CDR3 consists of 14 residues. The DNA for the CDR3 is TGTGCCAGCAGCCCGAGACAGGGGAATTCACCCCTCCACTTT. Translated: CASSPRQGNSPLHF.

The chain joins TRBV11-3 to TRBJ2-5; 10 nucleotides match TRBD1. J was trimmed by 5 bases and V by 5 bases; bases with no gene match: 8. Germline loops: CDR1 SGHNT, CDR2 YENEEA. This CDR3 has 15 residues. CDR3 region: CASSPRQGALETQYF. The CDR3 DNA is TGTGCCAGCAGCCCAAGACAGGGGGCCTTGGAGACCCAGTACTTC.